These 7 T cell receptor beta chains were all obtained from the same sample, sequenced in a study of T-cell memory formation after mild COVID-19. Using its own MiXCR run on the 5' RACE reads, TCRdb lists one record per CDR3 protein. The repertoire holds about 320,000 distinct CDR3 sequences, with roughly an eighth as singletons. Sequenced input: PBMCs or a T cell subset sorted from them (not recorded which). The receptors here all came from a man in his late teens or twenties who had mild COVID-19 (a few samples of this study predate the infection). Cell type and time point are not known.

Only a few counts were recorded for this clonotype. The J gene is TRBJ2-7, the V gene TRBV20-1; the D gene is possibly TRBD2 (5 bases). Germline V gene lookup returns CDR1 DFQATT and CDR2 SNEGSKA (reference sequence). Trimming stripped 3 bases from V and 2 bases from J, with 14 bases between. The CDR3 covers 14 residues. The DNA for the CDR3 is TGCAGTGCTAGCGACTCGACTAAAACCTACGAGCAGTACTTC. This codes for CSASDSTKTYEQYF.

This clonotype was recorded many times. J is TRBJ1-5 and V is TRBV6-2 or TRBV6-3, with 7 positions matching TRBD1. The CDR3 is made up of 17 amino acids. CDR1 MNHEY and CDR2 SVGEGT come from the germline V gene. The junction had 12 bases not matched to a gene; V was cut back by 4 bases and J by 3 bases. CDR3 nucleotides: TGTGCCAGCAGTTTGGACAGGCGAGCCCTGTTCAATCAGCCCCAGCATTTT. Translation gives CASSLDRRALFNQPQHF.

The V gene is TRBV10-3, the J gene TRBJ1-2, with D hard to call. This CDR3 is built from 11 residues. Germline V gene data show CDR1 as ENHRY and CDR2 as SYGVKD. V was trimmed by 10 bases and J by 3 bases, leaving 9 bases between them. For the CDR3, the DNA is TGTGCCACCCAGGAGTACTATGGCTACACCTTC. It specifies CATQEYYGYTF.

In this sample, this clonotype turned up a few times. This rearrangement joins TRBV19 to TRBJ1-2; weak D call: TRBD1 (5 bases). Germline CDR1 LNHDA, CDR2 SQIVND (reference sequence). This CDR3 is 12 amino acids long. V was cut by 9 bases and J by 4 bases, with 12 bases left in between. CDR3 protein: CASSVGAYGYTF. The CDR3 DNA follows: TGTGCCAGCTCTGTCGGGGCCTATGGCTACACCTTC. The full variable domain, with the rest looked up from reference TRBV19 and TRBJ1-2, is DGGITQSPKYLFRKEGQNVTLSCEQNLNHDAMYWYRQDPGQGLRLIYYSQIVNDFQKGDIAEGYSVSREKKESFPLTVTSAQKNPTAFYLCASSVGAYGYTFGSGTRLTVV.

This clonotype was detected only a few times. The CDR3 DNA sequence: TGTGCCAGCAGCTTAGGTCTGGGGGGCCCAGAAGAGACCCAGTACTTC. As protein: CASSLGLGGPEETQYF. The chain recombines TRBV11-3 with TRBJ2-5; D possibly matches TRBD1 or TRBD2 (6 bases each). This CDR3 contains 16 residues. Germline CDR1 and CDR2: SGHNT and YENEEA. The V end was cut by 1 base, the J end by 3 bases, with 15 bases between. Full variable domain (missing parts from reference TRBV11-3 and TRBJ2-5): EAGVVQSPRYKIIEKKQPVAFWCNPISGHNTLYWYLQNLGQGPELLIRYENEEAVDDSQLPKDRFSAERLKGVDSTLKIQPAELGDSAVYLCASSLGLGGPEETQYFGPGTRLLVL.

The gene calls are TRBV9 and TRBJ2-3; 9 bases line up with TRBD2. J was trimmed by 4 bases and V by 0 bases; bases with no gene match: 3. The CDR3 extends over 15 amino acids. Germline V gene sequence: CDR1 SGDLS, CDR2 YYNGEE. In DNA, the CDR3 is TGTGCCAGCAGCGTAGTGGCTAGCGGGGCAGATACGCAGTATTTT. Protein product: CASSVVASGADTQYF.

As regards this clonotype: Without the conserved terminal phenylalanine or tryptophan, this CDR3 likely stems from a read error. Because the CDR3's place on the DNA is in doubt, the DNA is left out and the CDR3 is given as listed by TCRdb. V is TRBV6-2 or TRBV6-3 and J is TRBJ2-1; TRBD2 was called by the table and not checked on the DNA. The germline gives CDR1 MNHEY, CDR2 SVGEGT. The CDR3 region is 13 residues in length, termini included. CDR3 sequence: CASSYYRTSGEQG.